The 3 T cell receptor beta chains below were found in one sample sequenced in a study of blood T cell repertoires in COVID-19. Here immunoSEQ multiplex PCR was the method, and the copy in TCRdb shows in-frame clones only, minus some. Altogether 250,000 to 350,000 clones are present, roughly four fifths being singletons, with the ten largest covering roughly 14%. The sequenced sample consisted of peripheral blood. The receptors stem from a person in their 70s with COVID-19, enrolled during active disease.

The chain links TRBV7-2 to TRBJ2-7; TRBD1 is a possible D gene (6 bases). The CDR3 totals 13 residues. V lost 6 bases to trimming and J lost 7 bases, with 16 bases between them. The V gene's germline CDR1 is SGHTA and CDR2 FQGNSA. The CDR3 spells CASRVGGRGEQYF. Written as DNA, the CDR3 is TGTGCCAGCAGGGTAGGGGGACGGGGAGAGCAGTACTTC.

The chain carries TRBV19 and TRBJ2-1, with TRBD2 matching 9 bases. The junction had 6 bases not matched to a gene; V was cut back by 6 bases and J by 0 bases. The CDR3 loop spans 16 amino acids. Germline loops: CDR1 LNHDA, CDR2 SQIVND (reference sequence). CDR3 sequence (DNA): TGTGCCAGTAGGCCAGCTAGCGGGGCCTCCTACAATGAGCAGTTCTTC. As protein: CASRPASGASYNEQFF.

The chain uses TRBV4-1 and TRBJ1-1; D gene ambiguous. This CDR3 has 13 amino acids. The V gene lost 1 base and the J gene lost 3 bases, with 6 bases spanning the gap. Germline V lookup: CDR1 MGHRA, CDR2 YSYEKL. CDR3 nucleotides: TGCGCCAGCAGCCAAGCGGTTGACACTGAAGCTTTCTTT. Translation: CASSQAVDTEAFF.